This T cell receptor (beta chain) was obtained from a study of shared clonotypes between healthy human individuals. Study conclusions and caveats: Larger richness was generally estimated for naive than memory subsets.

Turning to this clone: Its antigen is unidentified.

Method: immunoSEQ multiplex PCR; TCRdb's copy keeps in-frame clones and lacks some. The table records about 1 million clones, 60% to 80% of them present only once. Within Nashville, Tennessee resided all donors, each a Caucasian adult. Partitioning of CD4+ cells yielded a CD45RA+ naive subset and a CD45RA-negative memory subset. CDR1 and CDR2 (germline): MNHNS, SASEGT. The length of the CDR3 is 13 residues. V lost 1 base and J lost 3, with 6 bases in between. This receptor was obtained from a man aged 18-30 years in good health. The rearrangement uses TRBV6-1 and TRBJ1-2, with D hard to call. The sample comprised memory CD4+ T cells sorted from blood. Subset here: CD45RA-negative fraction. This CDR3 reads CASSEDKDYGYTF. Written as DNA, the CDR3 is TGTGCCAGCAGTGAAGACAAGGACTATGGCTACACCTTC.